The entry that follows covers one TCR beta chain sequence. The data are from a study of blood T cell repertoires in COVID-19. On the study more broadly: The United States, Italy and Spain provided the acute and convalescent COVID-19 samples.

The CDR3 length is 15 residues. V was trimmed by 5 bases and J by 8 bases, leaving 19 bases between them. Germline CDR1 SGHAT, CDR2 FQNNGV. Source study methods: Estimation of nucleated cell counts was performed using reference gene primer amplification. Repertoires were generated with immunoSEQ multiplex PCR, while TCRdb's copy carries only in-frame clones and drops some. V, J and clone size reflect that table, while D and trimming were determined from the DNA. Of roughly 140,000 clones listed, 80% were seen once; the top ten hold roughly 0.52%. Sequenced material: peripheral blood. The clonotype comes from a man in his 60s with acute or convalescent COVID-19. The chain carries TRBV11-2 and TRBJ2-1, with D possibly being TRBD2 (7 bases). In DNA, the CDR3 is TGTGCCAGCAGCCTTTTAGCGGGTGGGGGCGATGAGCAGTTCTTC. Translated, it gives CASSLLAGGGDEQFF.